This T cell receptor (beta chain) was sequenced during a study of blood T cell repertoires in COVID-19. As for the study in general: The origin of the acute and convalescent COVID-19 samples was the United States, Italy and Spain. From T cells, B-cell-depleted T cells, or PBMCs came the material, which was cDNA or gDNA.

For recovered donors of Cohort 3, there were two negative PCRs, clearance, or symptom resolution. As handled by the study authors: Amplification of reference gene primers provided the estimated nucleated cell counts. Only in-frame clones appear in the TCRdb table, and some are missing; sequencing was by immunoSEQ multiplex PCR. V, J and clone size are those of that table, while D and trimming were read from the DNA. The sample contains more than 200,000 clones, around nine tenths of which appear only once. V lost 2 bases, J lost 1 base, and 7 bases stayed unmatched. The CDR3 extends over 16 amino acids. Germline V gene sequence: CDR1 SGHKS, CDR2 YYEKEE (reference sequence).

The TCR sequence derives from a woman aged 18-30 years who had recovered from COVID-19. The sequenced sample was PBMCs or T cells enriched from blood (not recorded which). The rearrangement links TRBV5-5 to TRBJ2-7; the match to TRBD1 covers 9 bases. The chain's CDR3 is CASSLTGTGLSYEQYF. In DNA, the CDR3 is TGTGCCAGCAGCTTAACCGGGACAGGGCTTTCCTACGAGCAGTACTTC. Together with reference TRBV5-5 and TRBJ2-7, the CDR3 gives the full variable domain: DAGVTQSPTHLIKTRGQQVTLRCSPISGHKSVSWYQQVLGQGPQFIFQYYEKEERGRGNFPDRFSARQFPNYSSELNVNALLLGDSALYLCASSLTGTGLSYEQYFGPGTRLTVT.